This T cell receptor (beta chain) was profiled in a study of blood T cells in healthy people across ages. Trimming left V 4 bases short and J 3 bases short, with 15 bases between. CDR3 length equals 14 residues. Germline V gene lookup returns CDR1 DFQATT and CDR2 SNEGSKA (reference sequence). A sample-barcoded 5' primer and a J-beta primer mix were used in a second PCR of roughly 6 to 11 cycles. Each of the cDNA molecules was tagged by a template-switch adaptor with 12 random nucleotides. TCRdb re-derived calls from the 5' RACE reads in MiXCR, one entry per CDR3 protein. This sample yields 700,000 to 950,000 distinct CDR3 sequences, of which 58% are seen a single time; 20% to 25% belongs to the top ten. The study recruited healthy Caucasian donors from Russia who were aged about 6 to 100. Samples had at least 6.5 million PBMCs isolated from them.

The J gene is TRBJ1-1, the V gene TRBV20-1, with D perhaps matching TRBD1 (5 bases). The sequenced sample consisted of blood. This TCR derives from a man aged 30 to 39 in good health. The CDR3 loop reads CSAILTTVHTEAFF. CDR3 bases: TGCAGTGCTATTCTCACGACAGTCCACACTGAAGCTTTCTTT.